The 8 T cell receptor beta chains presented below share a single source sample, sequenced in a study of OX40 agonist ivuxolimab in advanced cancers. Method: immunoSEQ multiplex PCR; TCRdb's copy keeps in-frame clones and lacks some. The repertoire includes about 99,000 clones, 90% to 95% of them detected once, and around 0.33% sits in the top ten. Sequenced material: CD4+ or CD8+ T cells sorted from blood, taken in a trial of the OX40 agonist ivuxolimab. These receptors all stem from an adult with an advanced solid tumor such as melanoma, head and neck, liver or kidney cancer.

The rearrangement uses TRBV14 and TRBJ2-5; no clear D. There are 15 residues in the CDR3. Deletions cut 2 bases from V and 5 bases from J, with 15 bases between. Germline V lookup: CDR1 SGHDN, CDR2 FVKESK. CDR3 region: CASSQQTSIGETQYF. The CDR3 nucleotides read TGTGCCAGCAGCCAACAGACCTCAATAGGGGAGACCCAGTACTTC. Together with reference TRBV14 and TRBJ2-5, the CDR3 gives the full variable domain: EAGVTQFPSHSVIEKGQTVTLRCDPISGHDNLYWYRRVMGKEIKFLLHFVKESKQDESGMPNNRFLAERTGGTYSTLKVQPAELEDSGVYFCASSQQTSIGETQYFGPGTRLLVL.

This clone was counted only a few times. The chain links TRBV4-1 to TRBJ1-2; D is possibly TRBD1 (5 bases). CDR1 is MGHRA and CDR2 is YSYEKL in the germline V gene. The CDR3 is made up of 16 amino acids. Trimming shortened V by 3 bases and J by 5 bases, and 19 bases separated the two germline ends. The CDR3 DNA reads as TGCGCCAGCAGCCAGTACTGGGACGGAAACACGTATGGCTACACCTTC. Protein sequence: CASSQYWDGNTYGYTF.

V and J are TRBV4-1 and TRBJ2-2; no reliable D call. Trimming stripped 4 bases from V and 6 bases from J, with 18 bases between. CDR1 MGHRA and CDR2 YSYEKL come from the germline V gene. The CDR3 runs to 16 residues. CDR3 nucleotide sequence: TGCGCCAGCAGCCTCAAGGTAGTAAGTAGGGCCGGGGAGCTGTTTTTT. Amino acids: CASSLKVVSRAGELFF.

V and J are TRBV6-6 and TRBJ2-7; perhaps TRBD1 as D (5 bases). The CDR3 consists of 14 residues. Germline-derived CDR1 and CDR2 are MNHNY and SVGAGI (reference sequence). The V end lost 6 bases, the J end lost 1 base, and 13 bases lay between the germline ends. The CDR3 sequence: CASSRFTGSYEQYF. The CDR3 nucleotides are TGTGCCAGCAGCCGCTTTACAGGTTCCTACGAGCAGTACTTC.

The V and J genes are TRBV2 and TRBJ1-2, with a possible D match to TRBD1 (5 bases). CDR1 SNHLY and CDR2 FYNNEI come from the germline V gene. CDR3 size: 13 residues. V was pared by 7 bases and J by 4 bases, with 13 bases between. The chain's CDR3 is CASTYGAIYGYTF. The CDR3 DNA follows: TGTGCCAGCACCTACGGGGCGATCTATGGCTACACCTTC.

The chain has TRBV7-9 and TRBJ1-2; the D gene is possibly TRBD1 (6 bases). Germline V CDR1 and CDR2: SEHNR, FQNEAQ (reference sequence). CDR3 length equals 15 residues. V lost 0 bases and J lost 8, with 16 bases in between. The DNA for the CDR3 is TGTGCCAGCAGCTTAGCGTCAACAGGGATAGGGGGCTACACCTTC. It encodes CASSLASTGIGGYTF.

The chain has TRBV30 and TRBJ2-3, with no clear D. The CDR3 contains 13 residues. The germline V gene has CDR1 GTSNPN and CDR2 SVGIG (reference sequence). Trimming cost V 0 bases and J 6 bases, with 10 bases left between them. Written as DNA, the CDR3 is TGTGCCTGGAGTGTAGTCCCGGTTGATACGCAGTATTTT. Protein: CAWSVVPVDTQYF.

This clone has only one observation. This chain joins TRBV28 and TRBJ1-2; D not certain. Germline CDR1 is MDHEN and CDR2 is SYDVKM. Between the trimmed V and J ends, which lost 6 bases and 5 bases, there was a span of 10 bases. The CDR3 sequence is 12 residues long. DNA of the CDR3: TGTGCCAGCAGCCAGAGCCCGTATGGCTACACCTTC. The encoded protein is CASSQSPYGYTF.